This T cell receptor (beta chain) was found in a study of CD8+ T cells in alopecia areata. Germline loops: CDR1 MGHRA, CDR2 YSYEKL. The CDR3 sequence is 13 residues long. With 8 bases clipped from V and 8 bases from J, the junction kept 11 bases outside the gene matches. In its sample, this clone was seen a few times. RNA, once extracted, was reverse transcribed into cDNA for use as the sequencing template. Method: immunoSEQ multiplex PCR; TCRdb's copy keeps in-frame clones and lacks some. The sample has roughly 140,000 clones; 40% to 60% are singletons. The gene calls are TRBV4-1 and TRBJ1-2; 7 nucleotides match TRBD1. This material consisted of CD8+ T cells sorted from blood, taken at week 0. The source of this sequence is a human donor with alopecia areata. This CDR3 reads CASHHQGGSGYTF. The CDR3 DNA reads TGCGCCAGCCATCATCAGGGGGGCAGCGGCTACACCTTC.